This TCR beta chain derives from a study of radiation and T cells in renal cell carcinoma. Study-level information: Nephrectomy followed 15 Gy stereotactic body radiation by 4 weeks. Notes on the study in general: No pretreatment tumor biopsies were available for baseline clonotypes. Top tumor clonotypes rose in blood 2 weeks post-radiation, then contracted.

Notes on this clone: Its antigen is still unknown.

Time point denoted: baseline pretreatment blood. Treatment specified: 15 Gy SBRT to primary tumor, nephrectomy 4 weeks later. Clones were sequenced by immunoSEQ multiplex PCR, and TCRdb holds only the in-frame ones, with some missing. The table shows about 140,000 clones, with around four fifths occurring only once. The material was blood, obtained from a patient whose treatment included radiotherapy and nephrectomy. The clonotype was recovered from a woman in her forties or fifties with renal cell carcinoma.

CDR3 in DNA: TGTGCCAGCAGCTTATACAGGGGGAGTTCTAACTATGGCTACACCTTC. The encoded protein is CASSLYRGSSNYGYTF. The chain couples TRBV7-2 to TRBJ1-2, with 8 bases fitting TRBD1. CDR1 and CDR2 (germline): SGHTA, FQGNSA. The length of the CDR3 is 16 residues. V was pared by 2 bases and J by 0 bases, with 5 bases of the junction left unmatched.